This T cell receptor (beta chain) was identified during a study of OX40 agonist ivuxolimab in advanced cancers. Background on the study: In this trial design, patients received ivuxolimab intravenously at 0.01 to 10 mg/kg every 2 weeks. The study reported partial responses in three patients: one hepatocellular carcinoma, two cutaneous melanoma. Whole-study findings and limits: The specificity for antigen of the expanded peripheral T cells was not determined. The CD4+ and CD8+ T cells in the blood had expanded clonally by week 6 at 0.1 to 3.0 mg/kg.

A few counts support this clone. Its antigen is not identified. Repertoires were generated with immunoSEQ multiplex PCR, while TCRdb's copy carries only in-frame clones and drops some. The table shows over 85,000 clones, with 80% to 95% occurring only once. Sequenced material: CD4+ or CD8+ T cells sorted from blood, taken in a trial of the OX40 agonist ivuxolimab. This receptor was identified in an adult with an advanced solid tumor such as melanoma, head and neck, liver or kidney cancer.

CDR3 in amino acids: CAWSVGGNTIYF. In DNA form, the CDR3 reads TGTGCCTGGAGTGTCGGGGGAAACACCATATATTTT. The J gene is TRBJ1-3, the V gene TRBV30, with D uncertain. Germline-derived CDR1 and CDR2 are GTSNPN and SVGIG (reference sequence). Trimming stripped 0 bases from V and 4 bases from J, with 4 bases between. The CDR3 sequence is 12 residues long.